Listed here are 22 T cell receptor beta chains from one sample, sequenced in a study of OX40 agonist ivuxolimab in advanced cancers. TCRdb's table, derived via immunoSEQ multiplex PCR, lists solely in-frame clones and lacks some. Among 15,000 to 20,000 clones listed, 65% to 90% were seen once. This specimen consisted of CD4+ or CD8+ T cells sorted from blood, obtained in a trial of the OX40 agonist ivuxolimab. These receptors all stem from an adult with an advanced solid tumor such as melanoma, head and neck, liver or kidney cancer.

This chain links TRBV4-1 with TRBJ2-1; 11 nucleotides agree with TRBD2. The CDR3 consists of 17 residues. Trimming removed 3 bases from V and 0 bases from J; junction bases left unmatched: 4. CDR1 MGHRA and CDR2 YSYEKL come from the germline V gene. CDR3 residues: CASSQGSGRASYNEQFF. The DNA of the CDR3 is TGCGCCAGCAGCCAGGGTAGCGGGAGGGCCTCCTACAATGAGCAGTTCTTC.

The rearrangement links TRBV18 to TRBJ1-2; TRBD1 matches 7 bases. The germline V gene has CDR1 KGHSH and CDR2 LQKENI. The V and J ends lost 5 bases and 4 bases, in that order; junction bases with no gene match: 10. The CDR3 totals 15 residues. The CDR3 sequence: CASSTDLGQSYGYTF. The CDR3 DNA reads TGTGCCAGCTCAACTGATTTGGGACAGTCCTATGGCTACACCTTC.

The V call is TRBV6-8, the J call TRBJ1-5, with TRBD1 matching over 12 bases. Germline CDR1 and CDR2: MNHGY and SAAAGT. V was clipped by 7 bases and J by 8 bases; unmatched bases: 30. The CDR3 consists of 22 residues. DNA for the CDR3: TGTGCCAGCATGAGACAGGCCGTTTATTCATTGTGGGGACAGGGGGCTTGGGAGCCCCAGCATTTT. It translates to CASMRQAVYSLWGQGAWEPQHF.

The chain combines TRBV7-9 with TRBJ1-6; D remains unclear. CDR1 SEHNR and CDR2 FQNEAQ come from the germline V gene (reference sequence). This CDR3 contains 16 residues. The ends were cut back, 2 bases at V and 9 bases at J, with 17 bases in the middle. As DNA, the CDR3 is TGTGCCAGCAGCTTAACTTCCGGAGTCGGGGTTTCACCCCTCCACTTT. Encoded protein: CASSLTSGVGVSPLHF.

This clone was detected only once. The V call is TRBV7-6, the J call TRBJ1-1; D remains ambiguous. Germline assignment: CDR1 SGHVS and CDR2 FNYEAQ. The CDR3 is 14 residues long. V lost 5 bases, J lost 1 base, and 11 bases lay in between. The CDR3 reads CASSPQATNTEAFF. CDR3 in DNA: TGTGCCAGCAGCCCCCAGGCCACGAACACTGAAGCTTTCTTT.

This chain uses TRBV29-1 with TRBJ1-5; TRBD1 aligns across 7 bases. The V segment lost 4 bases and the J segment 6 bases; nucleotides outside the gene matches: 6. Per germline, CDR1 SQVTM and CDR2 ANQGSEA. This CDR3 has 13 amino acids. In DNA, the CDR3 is TGCAGCGTTGGAGACAGGGTGGGTCAGCCCCAGCATTTT. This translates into CSVGDRVGQPQHF.

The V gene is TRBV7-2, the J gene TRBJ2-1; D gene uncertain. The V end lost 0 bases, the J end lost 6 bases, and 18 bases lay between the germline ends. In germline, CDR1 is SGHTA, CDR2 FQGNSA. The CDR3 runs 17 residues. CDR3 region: CASSLAGVRVFGNEQFF. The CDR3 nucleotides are TGTGCCAGCAGCTTAGCCGGCGTACGGGTGTTTGGCAATGAGCAGTTCTTC.

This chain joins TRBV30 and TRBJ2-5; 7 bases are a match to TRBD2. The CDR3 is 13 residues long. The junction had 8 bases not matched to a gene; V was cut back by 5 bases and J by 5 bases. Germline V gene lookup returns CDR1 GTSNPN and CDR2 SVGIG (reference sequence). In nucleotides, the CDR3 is TGTGCCTGGGCTGTTCGGCGGGGGGAGACCCAGTACTTC. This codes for CAWAVRRGETQYF. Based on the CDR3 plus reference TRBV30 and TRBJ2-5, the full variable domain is SQTIHQWPATLVQPVGSPLSLECTVEGTSNPNLYWYRQAAGRGLQLLFYSVGIGQISSEVPQNLSASRPQDRQFILSSKKLLLSDSGFYLCAWAVRRGETQYFGPGTRLLVL.

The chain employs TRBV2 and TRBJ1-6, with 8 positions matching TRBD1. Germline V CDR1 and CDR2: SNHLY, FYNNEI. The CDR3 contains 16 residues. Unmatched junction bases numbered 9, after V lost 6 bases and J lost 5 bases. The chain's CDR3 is CASRKGQGRNNSPLHF. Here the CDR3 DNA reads TGTGCCAGCAGGAAAGGACAGGGACGAAATAATTCACCCCTCCACTTT. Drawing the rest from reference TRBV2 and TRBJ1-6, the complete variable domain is EPEVTQTPSHQVTQMGQEVILRCVPISNHLYFYWYRQILGQKVEFLVSFYNNEISEKSEIFDDQFSVERPDGSNFTLKIRSTKLEDSAMYFCASRKGQGRNNSPLHFGNGTRLTVT.

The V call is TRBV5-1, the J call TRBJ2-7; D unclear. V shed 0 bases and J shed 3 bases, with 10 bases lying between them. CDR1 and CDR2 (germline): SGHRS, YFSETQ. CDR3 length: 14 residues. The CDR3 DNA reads TGCGCCAGCAGCTTGGATCGTACCTACTACGAGCAGTACTTC. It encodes CASSLDRTYYEQYF.

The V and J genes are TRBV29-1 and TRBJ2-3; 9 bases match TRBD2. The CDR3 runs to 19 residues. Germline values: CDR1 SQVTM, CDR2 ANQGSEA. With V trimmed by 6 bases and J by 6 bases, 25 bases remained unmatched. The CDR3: CSVAPRMLGLAGPVDTQYF. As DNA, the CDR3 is TGCAGCGTCGCCCCCCGGATGCTAGGGCTAGCGGGGCCGGTTGATACGCAGTATTTT.

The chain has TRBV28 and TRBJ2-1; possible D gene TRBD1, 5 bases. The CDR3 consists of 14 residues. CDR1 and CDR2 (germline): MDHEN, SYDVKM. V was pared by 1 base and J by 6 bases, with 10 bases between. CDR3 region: CASSLYDSPNEQFF. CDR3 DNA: TGTGCCAGCAGTTTATACGACAGTCCCAATGAGCAGTTCTTC. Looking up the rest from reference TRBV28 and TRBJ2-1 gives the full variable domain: DVKVTQSSRYLVKRTGEKVFLECVQDMDHENMFWYRQDPGLGLRLIYFSYDVKMKEKGDIPEGYSVSREKKERFSLILESASTNQTSMYLCASSLYDSPNEQFFGPGTRLTVL.

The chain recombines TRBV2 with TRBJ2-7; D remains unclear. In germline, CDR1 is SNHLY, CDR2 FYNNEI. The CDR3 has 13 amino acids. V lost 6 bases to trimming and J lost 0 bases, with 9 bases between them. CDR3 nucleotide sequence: TGTGCCAGCAGGGCCGGGTCCTCCTACGAGCAGTACTTC. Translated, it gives CASRAGSSYEQYF.

The CDR3 DNA reads TGTGCCATCAGAGGGACAGGGGGAGGTTTGGACACTGAAGCTTTCTTT. Amino acid sequence: CAIRGTGGGLDTEAFF. This sequence joins TRBV10-3 and TRBJ1-1; 11 bases match TRBD1. The CDR3 loop spans 16 amino acids. Germline assignment: CDR1 ENHRY and CDR2 SYGVKD. After removal of 6 bases from V and 3 bases from J, the junction contained 9 bases not matched to a gene.

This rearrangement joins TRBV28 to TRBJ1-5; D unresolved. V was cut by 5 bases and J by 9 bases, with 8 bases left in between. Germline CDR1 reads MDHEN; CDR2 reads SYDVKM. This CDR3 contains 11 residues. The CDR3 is CASSLRGPQHF. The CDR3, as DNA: TGTGCCAGCAGTCTCCGCGGGCCCCAGCATTTT.

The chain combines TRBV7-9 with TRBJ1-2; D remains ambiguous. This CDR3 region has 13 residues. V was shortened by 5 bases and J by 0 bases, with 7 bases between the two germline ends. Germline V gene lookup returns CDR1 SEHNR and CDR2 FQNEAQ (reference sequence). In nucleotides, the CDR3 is TGTGCCAGCAGCCTAGAGACTAACTATGGCTACACCTTC. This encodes CASSLETNYGYTF.

CDR3 coding DNA: TGCGCCAGCAGCCAAGGTCCCGACAGGGGTATGGACTGGGCTTTCTTT. It translates to CASSQGPDRGMDWAFF. The chain carries TRBV4-3 and TRBJ1-1; 8 nucleotides agree with TRBD1. The junction had 15 bases not matched to a gene; V was cut back by 1 base and J by 11 bases. Germline CDR1 is LGHNA and CDR2 is YSLEER. The CDR3 is 16 amino acids.

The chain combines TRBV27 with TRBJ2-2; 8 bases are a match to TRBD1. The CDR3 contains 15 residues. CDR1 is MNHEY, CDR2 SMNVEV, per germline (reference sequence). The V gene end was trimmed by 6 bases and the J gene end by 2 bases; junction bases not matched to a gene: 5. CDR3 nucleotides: TGTGCCAGCAGGATCGACAGGGGTAACACCGGGGAGCTGTTTTTT. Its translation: CASRIDRGNTGELFF.

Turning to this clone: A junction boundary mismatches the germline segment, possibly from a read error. CDR3 region: CSARGSGGLHF. In DNA form, the CDR3 reads TGCAGTGCCAGGGGGTCGGGTGGGCTTCACTTC. V and J are TRBV20-1 and TRBJ2-7; 7 nucleotides line up with TRBD1. The length of the CDR3 is 11 residues. Germline CDR1 is DFQATT and CDR2 is SNEGSKA (reference sequence).

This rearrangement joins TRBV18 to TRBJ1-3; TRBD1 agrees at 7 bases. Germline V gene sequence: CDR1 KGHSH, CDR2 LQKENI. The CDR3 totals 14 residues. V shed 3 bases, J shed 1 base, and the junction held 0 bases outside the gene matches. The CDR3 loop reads CASSPTGSGNTIYF. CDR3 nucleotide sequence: TGTGCCAGCTCACCGACAGGGTCTGGAAACACCATATATTTT.

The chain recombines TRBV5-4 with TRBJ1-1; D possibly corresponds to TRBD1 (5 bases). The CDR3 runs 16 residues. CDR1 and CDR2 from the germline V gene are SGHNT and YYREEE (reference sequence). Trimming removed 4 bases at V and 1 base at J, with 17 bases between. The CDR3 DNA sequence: TGTGCCAGCAGCCCACCCCGTGGGGGAGGGAACACTGAAGCTTTCTTT. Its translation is CASSPPRGGGNTEAFF.

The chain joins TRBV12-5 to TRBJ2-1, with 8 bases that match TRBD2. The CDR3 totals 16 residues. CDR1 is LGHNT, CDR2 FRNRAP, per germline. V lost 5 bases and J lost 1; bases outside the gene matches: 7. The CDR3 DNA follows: TGTGCTAGTGGTCCGTTCCGGGGGGGATCCTACAATGAGCAGTTCTTC. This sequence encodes CASGPFRGGSYNEQFF.